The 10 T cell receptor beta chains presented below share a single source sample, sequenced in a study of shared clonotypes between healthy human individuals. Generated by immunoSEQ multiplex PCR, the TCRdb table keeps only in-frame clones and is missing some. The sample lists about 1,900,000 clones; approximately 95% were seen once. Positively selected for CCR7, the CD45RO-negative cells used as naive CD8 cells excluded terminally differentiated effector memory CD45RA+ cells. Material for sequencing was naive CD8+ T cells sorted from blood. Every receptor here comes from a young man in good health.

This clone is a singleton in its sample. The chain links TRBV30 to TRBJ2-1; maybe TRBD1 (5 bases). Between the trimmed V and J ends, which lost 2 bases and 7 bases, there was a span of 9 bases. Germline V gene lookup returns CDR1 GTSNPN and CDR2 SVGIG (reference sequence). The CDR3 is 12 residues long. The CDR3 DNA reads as TGTGCCTGGAGTCTGACAGTTAATGAGCAGTTCTTC. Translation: CAWSLTVNEQFF.

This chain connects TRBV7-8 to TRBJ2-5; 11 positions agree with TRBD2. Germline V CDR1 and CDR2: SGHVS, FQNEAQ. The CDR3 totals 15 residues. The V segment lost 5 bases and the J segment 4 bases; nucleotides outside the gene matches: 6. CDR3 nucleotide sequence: TGTGCCAGCAGCGGGGATAGCGGGAGGGTAGAGACCCAGTACTTC. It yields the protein CASSGDSGRVETQYF.

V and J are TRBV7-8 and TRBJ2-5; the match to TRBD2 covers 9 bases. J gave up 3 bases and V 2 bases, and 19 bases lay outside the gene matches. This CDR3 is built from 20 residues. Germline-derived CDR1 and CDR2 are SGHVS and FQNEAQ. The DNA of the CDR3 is TGTGCCAGCAGCTTACATTTGTGGGACACTAGCGGGTCGACCGAAGAGACCCAGTACTTC. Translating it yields CASSLHLWDTSGSTEETQYF.

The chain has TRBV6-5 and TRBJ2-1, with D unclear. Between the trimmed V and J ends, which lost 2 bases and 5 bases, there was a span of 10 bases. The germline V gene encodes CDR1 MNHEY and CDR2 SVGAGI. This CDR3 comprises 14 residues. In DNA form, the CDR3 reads TGTGCCAGCAGTTACATGGGAACTCACAATGAGCAGTTCTTC. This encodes CASSYMGTHNEQFF.

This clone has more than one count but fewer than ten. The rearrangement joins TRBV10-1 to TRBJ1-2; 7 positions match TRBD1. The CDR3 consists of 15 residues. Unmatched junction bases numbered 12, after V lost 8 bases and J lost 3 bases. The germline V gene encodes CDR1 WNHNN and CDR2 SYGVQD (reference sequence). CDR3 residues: CASPAPRQGDYGYTF. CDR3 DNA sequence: TGCGCCAGCCCGGCGCCACGACAGGGCGACTATGGCTACACCTTC.

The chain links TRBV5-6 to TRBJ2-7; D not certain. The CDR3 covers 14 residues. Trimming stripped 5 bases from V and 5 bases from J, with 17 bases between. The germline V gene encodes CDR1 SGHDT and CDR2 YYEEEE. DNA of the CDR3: TGTGCCAGCAGTCCCGTGGACGGGTACGACGAGCAGTACTTC. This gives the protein CASSPVDGYDEQYF.

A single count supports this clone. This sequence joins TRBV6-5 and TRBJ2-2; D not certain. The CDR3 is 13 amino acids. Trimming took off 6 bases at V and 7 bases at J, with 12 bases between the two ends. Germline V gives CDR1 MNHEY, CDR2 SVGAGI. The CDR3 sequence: CASRVPEVGELFF. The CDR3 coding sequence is TGTGCCAGCAGAGTACCGGAAGTCGGGGAGCTGTTTTTT.

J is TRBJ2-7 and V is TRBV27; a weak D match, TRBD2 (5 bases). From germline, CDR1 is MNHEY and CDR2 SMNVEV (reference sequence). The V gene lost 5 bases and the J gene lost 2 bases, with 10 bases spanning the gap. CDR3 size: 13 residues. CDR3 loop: CASSTRSTYEQYF. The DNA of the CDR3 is TGTGCCAGCAGTACTAGATCGACCTACGAGCAGTACTTC.

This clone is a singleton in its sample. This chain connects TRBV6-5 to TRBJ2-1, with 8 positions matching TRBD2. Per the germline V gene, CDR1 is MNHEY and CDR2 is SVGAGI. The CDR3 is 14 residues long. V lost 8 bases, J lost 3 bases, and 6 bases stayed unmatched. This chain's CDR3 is CASQASGSYNEQFF. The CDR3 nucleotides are TGTGCCAGCCAGGCCAGCGGGAGCTACAATGAGCAGTTCTTC.

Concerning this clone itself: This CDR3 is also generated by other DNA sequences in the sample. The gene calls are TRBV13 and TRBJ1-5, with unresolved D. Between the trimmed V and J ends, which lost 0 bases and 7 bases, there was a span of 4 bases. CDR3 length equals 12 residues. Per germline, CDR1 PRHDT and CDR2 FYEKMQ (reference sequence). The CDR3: CASSLGEQPQHF. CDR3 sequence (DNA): TGTGCCAGCAGCTTAGGAGAGCAGCCCCAGCATTTT.